This T cell receptor (beta chain) was sequenced for a study of blood T cell repertoires in COVID-19. Study background: PBMCs, B-cell-depleted T cells, or T cells were the source of the cDNA or gDNA that made up the material.

Germline assignment: CDR1 SGHRS and CDR2 YFSETQ. The CDR3 is 15 residues long. V dropped 4 bases and J dropped 4; count of bases not matched to a gene: 6. This table comes from immunoSEQ multiplex PCR, and its TCRdb copy is limited to in-frame clones, with some not included. The sample includes about 280,000 clones, roughly 90% seen only once; the top ten take roughly 2.8%. Sequencing was carried out using PBMCs or T cells enriched from blood (not recorded which). This chain links TRBV5-1 with TRBJ1-5; 9 bases agree with TRBD1. This receptor was taken from a man aged 35 to 55 who had been exposed to COVID-19. This chain's CDR3 is CASSVSGTGNQPQHF. As DNA, the CDR3 is TGCGCCAGCAGCGTTTCCGGGACAGGGAATCAGCCCCAGCATTTT.